A selection of T cell receptor beta chains follows, all from one sample in a study of cytomegalovirus exposure and HLA in healthy donors. Sequenced by immunoSEQ multiplex PCR; TCRdb stores in-frame clones only, minus some. The data contain roughly 73,000 clones, about 94% of them singletons. The sample taken for sequencing was PBMCs. The receptors derive from a man between 18 and 35 years old in good health and CMV-seropositive. Both conserved end residues are part of each CDR3. A D gene is named only where the DNA matches it firmly. A clone size is listed for some rows: how often the clone was seen (once, few, many), or a class if it is expanded.

V gene	D gene	clone size	J gene	CDR3 protein	CDR3 DNA
TRBV7-3	TRBD1	-	TRBJ2-2	CASSSGQGGTGELFF	TGTGCCAGCAGCTCCGGACAGGGTGGGACCGGGGAGCTGTTTTTT
TRBV21-1	-	-	TRBJ2-1	CASSKKEKGRYPVGRTGTYNEQFF	TGTGCCAGCAGCAAAAAGGAAAAGGGTCGTTATCCGGTTGGTCGGACAGGGACGTACAATGAGCAGTTCTTC
TRBV5-3	TRBD2	-	TRBJ2-7	CARSLEASGSSYEQYF	TGTGCCAGAAGCTTGGAGGCTAGCGGGAGCTCCTACGAGCAGTACTTC
TRBV30	TRBD2	-	TRBJ2-1	CAWIRIAGVAYNEQFF	TGTGCCTGGATTAGAATAGCGGGAGTGGCCTACAATGAGCAGTTCTTC
TRBV19	-	-	TRBJ2-5	CASSTTVLEETQYF	TGTGCCAGTAGCACCACGGTCCTCGAAGAGACCCAGTACTTC
TRBV19	TRBD2	-	TRBJ2-1	CASKPSGDDYNEQFF	TGTGCCAGTAAACCTAGCGGGGATGACTACAATGAGCAGTTCTTC
TRBV5-1	TRBD1	-	TRBJ1-4	CASSLDRGGEKLFF	TGCGCCAGCAGCTTGGACAGGGGTGGGGAAAAACTGTTTTTT
TRBV5-6	-	-	TRBJ2-7	CASSLAGVSYEQYF	TGTGCCAGCAGCTTGGCGGGGGTTTCCTACGAGCAGTACTTC
TRBV11-2	TRBD2	-	TRBJ2-7	CASSLEASGSYEQYF	TGTGCCAGCAGCTTAGAGGCTAGCGGTTCCTACGAGCAGTACTTC
TRBV10-3	TRBD1	-	TRBJ2-3	CATLPYTGGVDTQYF	TGTGCCACCCTCCCTTATACAGGGGGCGTAGATACGCAGTATTTT
TRBV19	TRBD1	once	TRBJ2-7	CATATGTGYEQYF	TGTGCCACGGCGACCGGGACAGGGTACGAGCAGTACTTC
TRBV10-3	-	-	TRBJ2-7	CAISESTFGISYEQYF	TGTGCCATCAGTGAGTCGACATTCGGGATCTCCTACGAGCAGTACTTC
TRBV7-8	-	-	TRBJ1-1	CASSLRRDTEAFF	TGTGCCAGCAGCTTAAGGAGAGACACTGAAGCTTTCTTT
TRBV5-1	TRBD2	-	TRBJ2-7	CASRIGFLAGFYEQYF	TGCGCCAGCAGGATTGGATTCCTAGCGGGGTTCTACGAGCAGTACTTC
TRBV9	-	-	TRBJ2-1	CASSVAPFGEQFF	TGTGCCAGCAGCGTCGCCCCTTTCGGTGAGCAGTTCTTC
TRBV2	TRBD1	-	TRBJ2-7	CASSTGTGKFEQYF	TGTGCCAGCAGTACCGGGACAGGGAAGTTCGAGCAGTACTTC
TRBV5-1	TRBD2	-	TRBJ2-7	CASSLEASGSKVQYF	TGCGCCAGCAGCTTGGAGGCTAGCGGGAGTAAGGTGCAGTACTTC
TRBV5-4	TRBD2	few	TRBJ2-7	CASSSGTSGFYEQYF	TGTGCCAGCAGCTCGGGGACTAGCGGGTTCTACGAGCAGTACTTC
TRBV11-3	-	-	TRBJ1-2	CASSTDSLNYGYTF	TGTGCCAGCAGCACGGACAGTCTAAACTATGGCTACACCTTC